This is a list of T cell receptor beta chains from one sample in a study of T cells in Graves' hyperthyroidism and ophthalmopathy. From the multiplex PCR reads, TCRdb called clonotypes with MiXCR, one entry per CDR3 protein. Found here are around 35,000 distinct CDR3 sequences, under 65% of them singletons; the top ten hold 25%. The source material was blood. Receptors originate from a woman between 40 and 50 years old with Graves' ophthalmopathy. The CDR3 runs from the conserved cysteine through the conserved F or W. D genes are given only for firm matches. Some rows mark clone size as missing; the rest say once, few, many or name a class of expanded clone.

once	TRBJ2-5	TRBV20-1	-	CSAEGNEETQYF	TGCAGTGCCGAGGGAAACGAAGAGACCCAGTACTTC
many	TRBJ2-7	TRBV9	-	CASSTGTPGEQYF	TGTGCCAGCAGCACGGGGACCCCGGGGGAGCAGTACTTC
-	TRBJ2-1	TRBV5-6	TRBD2	CASRQLAAGEPFF	TGTGCCAGCAGGCAACTAGCGGCCGGGGAGCCGTTCTTC
few	TRBJ1-1	TRBV6-2/TRBV6-3	TRBD1	CASRGTGVGEAFF	TGTGCCAGCAGAGGGACAGGGGTGGGGGAAGCTTTCTTT
-	TRBJ2-1	TRBV2	-	CASSSEGGNEQFF	TGTGCCAGCAGTTCGGAGGGGGGCAATGAGCAGTTCTTC
-	TRBJ2-7	TRBV15	TRBD2	CATSRDRTSSEQYF	TGTGCCACCAGCAGAGATCGGACTAGTAGCGAGCAGTACTTC
many	TRBJ1-1	TRBV12-3/TRBV12-4	-	CASSLDREAEAFF	TGTGCCAGCAGTTTAGATAGGGAGGCTGAAGCTTTCTTT
-	TRBJ2-7	TRBV4-3	-	CASSQDQVGLPCWEQYF	TGCGCCAGCAGCCAAGACCAAGTAGGACTACCTTGCTGGGAGCAGTACTTC
-	TRBJ1-2	TRBV20-1	TRBD1	CGASRGIGGGCGYTF	TGCGGTGCTAGCAGGGGGATCGGGGGGGGCTGTGGCTACACCTTC
-	TRBJ1-1	TRBV7-2	-	CASSQDASRTENTEAFF	TGTGCCAGCAGCCAAGATGCATCGAGGACGGAGAACACTGAAGCTTTCTTT
once	TRBJ1-1	TRBV7-2	-	CASSRVRGANTEAFF	TGTGCCAGCAGCAGAGTTAGGGGGGCCAACACTGAAGCTTTCTTT
-	TRBJ1-4	TRBV19	-	CASMLSGTVEEKLFF	TGTGCCAGTATGTTATCGGGGACGGTAGAGGAAAAACTGTTTTTT
-	TRBJ2-1	TRBV29-1	-	CSVELRAQKTYNEQFF	TGCAGCGTTGAGCTCAGGGCACAAAAAACCTACAATGAGCAGTTCTTC
-	TRBJ2-1	TRBV7-9	TRBD1	CASSLKGLTGAYNEQFF	TGTGCCAGCAGCTTAAAGGGGTTGACAGGGGCCTACAATGAGCAGTTCTTC
-	TRBJ2-2	TRBV7-3	-	CASSSKANTGELFF	TGTGCCAGCAGCTCAAAGGCGAACACCGGGGAGCTGTTTTTT
many	TRBJ2-5	TRBV7-9	-	CASSSRADRMDQETQYF	TGTGCCAGCAGCTCGAGGGCAGACAGGATGGACCAAGAGACCCAGTACTTC
-	TRBJ2-3	TRBV19	TRBD1	CASSTRQGNADTQYF	TGTGCCAGTAGTACGCGACAGGGAAATGCAGATACGCAGTATTTT
-	TRBJ2-7	TRBV28	TRBD2	CASILGGTYEQYF	TGTGCCAGCATCCTGGGGGGGACGTACGAGCAGTACTTC
-	TRBJ2-7	TRBV7-2	-	CASSLACGWEQYF	TGTGCCAGCAGCTTGGCGTGTGGGTGGGAGCAGTACTTC
medium-sized	TRBJ1-5	TRBV29-1	-	CSARDGSNQPQHF	TGCAGCGCAAGAGACGGATCCAATCAGCCCCAGCATTTT
-	TRBJ1-2	TRBV7-9	-	CASTLPGYTF	TGTGCCAGCACCCTACCCGGTTACACCTTC
few	TRBJ2-2	TRBV28	-	CASSGTFRSPDPFF	TGTGCCAGCAGTGGCACCTTCCGGAGCCCGGACCCGTTTTTT
few	TRBJ2-7	TRBV18	TRBD1	CASSTGTASYEQYF	TGTGCCAGCTCAACCGGGACAGCGAGCTACGAGCAGTACTTC
many	TRBJ1-5	TRBV6-2/TRBV6-3	-	CASSTPRQAPNQPQHF	TGTGCCAGCTCAACCCCTCGACAGGCCCCCAATCAGCCCCAGCATTTT
-	TRBJ2-6	TRBV7-6	-	CASGQRVTGANVLTF	TGTGCCAGCGGGCAAAGGGTGACTGGGGCCAACGTCCTGACTTTC
many	TRBJ2-1	TRBV16	-	CASSHQRAGYLGEQFF	TGTGCCAGCAGCCACCAGAGAGCGGGTTATTTAGGTGAGCAGTTCTTC
-	TRBJ1-5	TRBV5-1	TRBD1	CASRSGTGGGRQPQHF	TGCGCCAGCAGGTCCGGGACAGGGGGGGGAAGACAGCCCCAGCATTTT
-	TRBJ1-2	TRBV5-2	-	CASNQGGEGYGYTF	TGTGCCAGCAACCAAGGGGGGGAAGGGTATGGCTACACCTTC
many	TRBJ2-1	TRBV20-1	TRBD2	CSARGGSENNEQFF	TGCAGTGCTAGGGGCGGGAGTGAAAACAATGAGCAGTTCTTC
once	TRBJ1-5	TRBV20-1	-	CSARNRDSNQPQHF	TGCAGTGCTAGGAACCGGGACAGCAATCAGCCCCAGCATTTT
medium-sized	TRBJ2-3	TRBV11-2	TRBD2	CASSSGGDTQYF	TGTGCCAGCAGTTCGGGGGGAGATACGCAGTATTTT
-	TRBJ2-3	TRBV25-1	TRBD2	CASSDSGLAGSSTDTQYF	TGTGCCAGCAGTGACTCGGGACTAGCGGGAAGCAGCACAGATACGCAGTATTTT